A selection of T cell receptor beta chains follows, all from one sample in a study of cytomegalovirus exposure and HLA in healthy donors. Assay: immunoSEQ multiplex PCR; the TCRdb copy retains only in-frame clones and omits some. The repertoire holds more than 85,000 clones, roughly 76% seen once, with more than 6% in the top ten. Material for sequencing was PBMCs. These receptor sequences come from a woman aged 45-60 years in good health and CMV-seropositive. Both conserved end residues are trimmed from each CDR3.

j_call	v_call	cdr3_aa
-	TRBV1	TSSQVAPANYEQY
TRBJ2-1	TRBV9	ASSVGTSGGEEQF
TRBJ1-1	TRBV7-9	ASSPRGSGDTEAF
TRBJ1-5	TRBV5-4	ASSPGPGAEPQH
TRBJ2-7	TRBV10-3	AISPGQGGYEQY
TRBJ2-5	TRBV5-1	ASSSGTSGGRAQY
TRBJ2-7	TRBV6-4	ASPGGREQY
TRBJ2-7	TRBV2	ASSGPGQAYEQY
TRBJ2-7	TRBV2	ASRPSRTSPGGEQY
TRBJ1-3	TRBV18	ASSPSPGTVGNTIY
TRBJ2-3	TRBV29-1	SVSGLAGPDTQY
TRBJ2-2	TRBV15	ATSPPGRGVNTGELF
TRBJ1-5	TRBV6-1	ASSESRGDQPQH
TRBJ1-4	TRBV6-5	ASSYTGKEWEKLF
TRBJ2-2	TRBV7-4	ASERTGLNTGELF
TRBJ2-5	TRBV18	ASSPPTSGKETQY
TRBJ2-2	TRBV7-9	SSSLIAAAGTGELF
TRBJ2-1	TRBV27	ASRHGQNEQF
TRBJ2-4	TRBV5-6	ASSLGGQGYQNIQY
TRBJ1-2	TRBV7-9	ASSQRRVHGYT
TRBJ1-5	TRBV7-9	ASSLEVDGSGWGNQPQH
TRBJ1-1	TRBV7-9	ASRTGTGNTEAF
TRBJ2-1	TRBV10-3	ASHGLAYNEQF
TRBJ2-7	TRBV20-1	SARVYEQY
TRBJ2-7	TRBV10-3	AISIGTFYEQY
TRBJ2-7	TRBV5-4	ASSSGLVPDEQY
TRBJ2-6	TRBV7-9	ASSSGGNAGANVLT
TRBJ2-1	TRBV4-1	ASSQLGHPGGQF
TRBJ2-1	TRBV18	ASSPAHLAGGYNEQF
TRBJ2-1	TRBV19	ASSQQTLRENNEQF
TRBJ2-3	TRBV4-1	ASSQDGSTDTQY
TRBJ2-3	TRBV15	ATSRDKRDHTQY
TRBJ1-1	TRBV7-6	ASSSTGQPNTEAF
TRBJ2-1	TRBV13	ASSSLLAVYNEQF
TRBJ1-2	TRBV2	ASSAGGNYGYT
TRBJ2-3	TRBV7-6	ASSPWEDTQY
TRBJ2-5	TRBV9	ASSVGVREVQETQY
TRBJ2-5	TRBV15	ATSYNIQASKTQY
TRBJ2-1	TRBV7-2	ASSPLAGGRNYNEQF
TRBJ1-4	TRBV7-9	ASSPQGRSEKLF
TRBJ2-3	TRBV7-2	ASSLLAGGGDTQY
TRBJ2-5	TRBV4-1	ASSQGLNPQETQY
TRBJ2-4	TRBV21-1	ASSKSGEPIPKRIAKNIQY
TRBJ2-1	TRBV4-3	ASSQTQPTGSGRSRGGEQF
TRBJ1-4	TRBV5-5	ASSHGTGGKEKLF
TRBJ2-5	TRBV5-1	ASSFPGAGETQY
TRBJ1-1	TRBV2	ASRPGQGPEAF
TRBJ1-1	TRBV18	ASSPTPGGIDTEAF
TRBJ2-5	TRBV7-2	ASSLPSGGTKRTQY
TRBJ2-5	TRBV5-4	ASSFSGETQY
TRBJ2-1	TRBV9	ASSPGTSGGDEQF